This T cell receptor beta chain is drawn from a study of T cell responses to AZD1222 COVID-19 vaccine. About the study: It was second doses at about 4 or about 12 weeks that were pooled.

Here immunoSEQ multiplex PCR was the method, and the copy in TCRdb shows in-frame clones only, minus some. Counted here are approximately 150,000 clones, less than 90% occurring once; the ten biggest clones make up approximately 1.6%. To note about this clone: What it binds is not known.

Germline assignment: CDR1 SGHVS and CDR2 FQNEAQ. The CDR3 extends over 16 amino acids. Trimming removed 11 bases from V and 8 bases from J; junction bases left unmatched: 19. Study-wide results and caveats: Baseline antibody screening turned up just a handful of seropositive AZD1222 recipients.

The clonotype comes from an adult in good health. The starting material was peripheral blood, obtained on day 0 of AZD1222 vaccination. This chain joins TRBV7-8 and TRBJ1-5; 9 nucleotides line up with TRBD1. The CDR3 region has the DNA TGTGCCCCAAAATTTAGAGGGACAGGGATTCGGAAGCCCCAGCATTTT. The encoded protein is CAPKFRGTGIRKPQHF.